This T cell receptor beta chain was obtained from a study of T-cell memory formation after mild COVID-19. This clonotype has a handful of counts. TCRdb itself ran the 5' RACE reads through MiXCR, one entry per CDR3 protein. This table holds roughly 170,000 distinct CDR3 sequences, 20% to 25% found once. The CDR3 contains 12 residues. Deletions cut 8 bases from V and 2 bases from J, with 6 bases between. Germline V gene lookup returns CDR1 SEHNR and CDR2 FQNEAQ (reference sequence). Sequenced: PBMCs or a T cell subset sorted from them (not recorded which). The V gene is TRBV7-9, the J gene TRBJ2-2; D ambiguous. The sequence was collected from an adult woman who had mild COVID-19 (a few samples of this study predate the infection). Cell type and time point are not known. The CDR3 nucleotides read TGTGCCAGCTACGTTAACACCGGGGAGCTGTTTTTT. This codes for CASYVNTGELFF.